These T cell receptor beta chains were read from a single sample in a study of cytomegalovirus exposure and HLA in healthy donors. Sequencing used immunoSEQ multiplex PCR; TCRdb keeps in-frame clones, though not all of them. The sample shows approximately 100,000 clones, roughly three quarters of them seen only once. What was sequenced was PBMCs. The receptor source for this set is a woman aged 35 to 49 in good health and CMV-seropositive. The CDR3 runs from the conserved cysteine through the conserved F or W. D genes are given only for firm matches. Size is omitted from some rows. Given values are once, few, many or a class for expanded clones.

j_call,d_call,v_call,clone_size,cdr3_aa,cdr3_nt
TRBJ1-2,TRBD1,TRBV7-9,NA,CASSRDSRGYTF,TGTGCCAGCAGCCGGGACAGCAGAGGCTACACCTTC
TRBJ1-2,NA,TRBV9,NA,CASSPREHSNYGYTF,TGTGCCAGCAGCCCCCGTGAACATTCTAACTATGGCTACACCTTC
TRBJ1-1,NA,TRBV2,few,CASSERGLFGIEAFF,TGTGCCAGCAGTGAAAGGGGGTTGTTCGGAATTGAAGCTTTCTTT
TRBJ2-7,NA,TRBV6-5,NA,CASSSDRPRRHEQYF,TGTGCCAGCAGTTCCGACAGGCCCCGCAGACACGAGCAGTACTTC
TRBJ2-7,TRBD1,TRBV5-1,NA,CASSLALTGQAQYF,TGCGCCAGCAGCTTGGCCCTAACGGGACAGGCCCAGTACTTC
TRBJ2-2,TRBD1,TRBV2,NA,CASSETGYRNTGELFF,TGTGCCAGCAGTGAGACAGGGTACCGGAACACCGGGGAGCTGTTTTTT
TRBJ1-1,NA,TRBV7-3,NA,CASSVSGNTEAFF,TGTGCCAGCAGCGTTTCAGGGAACACTGAAGCTTTCTTT
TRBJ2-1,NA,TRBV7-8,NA,CASSSGAVREQFF,TGTGCCAGCAGCTCAGGGGCCGTCAGGGAGCAGTTCTTC
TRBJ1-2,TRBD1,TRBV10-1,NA,CASSSGQDNYGYTF,TGCGCCAGCAGTTCGGGACAGGATAACTATGGCTACACCTTC
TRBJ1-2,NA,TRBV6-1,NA,CASSEGPGRCTF,TGTGCCAGCAGTGAAGGTCCGGGGAGGTGCACCTTC
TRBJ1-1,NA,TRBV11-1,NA,CASSHSWTEAFF,TGTGCCAGCAGCCATTCCTGGACAGAAGCTTTCTTT
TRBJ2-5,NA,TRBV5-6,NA,CASSLPAHRVSETQYF,TGTGCCAGCAGCTTACCCGCCCATCGGGTCAGCGAGACCCAGTACTTC
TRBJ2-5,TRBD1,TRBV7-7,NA,CASSTGVQQTQYF,TGTGCTAGCAGCACAGGGGTCCAGCAGACCCAGTACTTC
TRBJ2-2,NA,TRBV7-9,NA,CASSPRMTRSGELFF,TGTGCCAGCAGCCCCCGTATGACGAGGTCCGGGGAGCTGTTTTTT
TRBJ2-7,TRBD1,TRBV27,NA,CASSFAGQVYEQYF,TGTGCCAGCAGTTTCGCGGGACAGGTCTACGAGCAGTACTTC
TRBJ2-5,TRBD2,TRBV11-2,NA,CASSPGVAGGQETQYF,TGTGCCAGCAGCCCCGGGGTAGCGGGGGGGCAGGAGACCCAGTACTTC
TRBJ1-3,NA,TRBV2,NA,CASSLDSRNTIYF,TGTGCCAGCAGTTTGGACAGTCGAAACACCATATATTTT
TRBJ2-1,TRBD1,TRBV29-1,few,CSVDRNSYNEQFF,TGCAGCGTGGACAGGAACTCCTACAATGAGCAGTTCTTC
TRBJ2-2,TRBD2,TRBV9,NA,CASSVGGGGHDTGELFF,TGTGCCAGCAGCGTAGGGGGCGGGGGGCACGACACCGGGGAGCTGTTTTTT
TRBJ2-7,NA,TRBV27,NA,CASSLGIGVSEQYF,TGTGCCAGCAGTTTAGGGATCGGGGTTAGCGAGCAGTACTTC
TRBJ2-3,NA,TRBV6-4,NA,CASSDIGASTDTQYF,TGTGCCAGCAGTGACATAGGGGCTAGCACAGATACGCAGTATTTT
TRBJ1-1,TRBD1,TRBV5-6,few,CASSLPGTVNTEAFF,TGTGCCAGCAGCTTGCCCGGGACAGTGAACACTGAAGCTTTCTTT
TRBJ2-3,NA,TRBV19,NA,CASSPRGLFTDTQYF,TGTGCCAGTAGTCCCCGGGGACTTTTCACAGATACGCAGTATTTT
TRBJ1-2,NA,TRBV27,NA,CASSSLFGRENYGYTF,TGTGCCAGCAGTTCCCTCTTCGGGAGAGAGAACTATGGCTACACCTTC
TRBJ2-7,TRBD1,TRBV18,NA,CASSPPGDRRRDEQYF,TGTGCCAGCTCACCACCGGGGGACAGGAGACGCGACGAGCAGTACTTC
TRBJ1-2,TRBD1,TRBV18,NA,CASSPPVGQGHYGYTF,TGTGCCAGCTCACCACCCGTGGGACAGGGACACTATGGCTACACCTTC
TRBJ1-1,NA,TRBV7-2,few,CASRRVSSNTEAFF,TGTGCCAGCAGGCGGGTCAGCTCGAACACTGAAGCTTTCTTT
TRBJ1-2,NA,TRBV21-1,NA,CASSKGGSNYGYTF,TGTGCCAGCAGCAAAGGAGGCAGCAACTATGGCTACACCTTC
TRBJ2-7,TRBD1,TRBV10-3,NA,CATSSNRDRNSYEQYF,TGTGCCACTTCTTCCAACCGGGACAGGAATTCCTACGAGCAGTACTTC
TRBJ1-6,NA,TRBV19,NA,CASSSGRDNSPLHF,TGTGCCAGTAGTAGTGGCAGGGATAATTCACCCCTCCACTTT
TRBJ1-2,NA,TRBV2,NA,CASTGANYGYTF,TGTGCCAGCACAGGGGCTAACTATGGCTACACCTTC
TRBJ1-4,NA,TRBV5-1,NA,CASSLGHPNEKLFF,TGCGCCAGCAGCTTGGGACACCCTAATGAAAAACTGTTTTTT
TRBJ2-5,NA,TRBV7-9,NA,CASGASVLGWAETQYF,TGTGCCAGCGGGGCATCGGTATTGGGGTGGGCAGAGACCCAGTACTTC
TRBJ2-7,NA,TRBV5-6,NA,CASSSARYERYF,TGTGCCAGCAGCTCCGCTCGCTACGAGCGGTACTTC
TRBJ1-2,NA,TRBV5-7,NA,CASSLNGGLYGYTF,TGTGCCAGCAGCCTGAATGGGGGCTTGTATGGCTACACCTTC
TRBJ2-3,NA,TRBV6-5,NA,CASSATDTQYF,TGTGCCAGCAGTGCTACAGATACGCAATATTTT
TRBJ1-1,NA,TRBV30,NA,CARGGHREAFF,TGTGCCCGGGGGGGACACCGTGAAGCTTTCTTT
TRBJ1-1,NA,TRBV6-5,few,CASSYGGSLNTEAFF,TGTGCCAGCAGCTACGGGGGGAGTTTGAACACTGAAGCTTTCTTT
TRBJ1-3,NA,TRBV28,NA,CATVQGYTIYF,TGTGCCACCGTTCAGGGTTACACCATATATTTT
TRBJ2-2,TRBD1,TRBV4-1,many,CASTRGQGGNTGELFF,TGCGCCAGCACCCGCGGACAGGGAGGGAACACCGGGGAGCTGTTTTTT
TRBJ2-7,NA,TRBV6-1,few,CASRRDSLAYEQYF,TGTGCCAGCAGGAGAGACAGTTTAGCCTACGAGCAGTACTTC
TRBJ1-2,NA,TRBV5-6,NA,CASSLAGTGKYTF,TGTGCCAGCAGCTTGGCAGGCACAGGGAAGTACACCTTC